Below, 20 T cell receptor beta chains from the same sample are listed, as sequenced in a study of beta chain features in type 1 diabetes. The whole isolated RNA underwent reverse transcription, so sequencing captured expressed TCRB transcripts. Measured with immunoSEQ multiplex PCR; TCRdb has only the in-frame clones, and not every one. Seen here are approximately 170,000 clones, less than 9.5% observed once, and the top ten hold approximately 2.3%. The sample comprised central memory CD4+ T cells from blood. Source of these receptors: a woman aged 18-35 years in good health.

This clone was counted a few times. CDR3 region: CASSTEGQGSNEQFF. DNA of the CDR3: TGTGCCAGTAGTACTGAGGGACAGGGATCCAATGAGCAGTTCTTC. The chain links TRBV19 to TRBJ2-1; 9 nucleotides line up with TRBD1. CDR3 length: 15 residues. V lost 4 bases, J lost 6 bases, and 7 bases stayed unmatched. From germline, CDR1 is LNHDA and CDR2 SQIVND (reference sequence).

The rearrangement links TRBV18 to TRBJ2-7, with D unresolved. V was clipped by 2 bases and J by 4 bases, with 6 bases between them. Germline values: CDR1 KGHSH, CDR2 LQKENI. CDR3 length: 12 residues. The chain's CDR3 is CASSPSVYEQYF. The CDR3 bases are TGTGCCAGCTCACCAAGCGTATACGAGCAGTACTTC.

This clone has just a few counts. J is TRBJ1-5 and V is TRBV7-8; tentatively, D is TRBD1 (5 bases). The V end was cut by 7 bases, the J end by 4 bases, with 14 bases between. Germline values: CDR1 SGHVS, CDR2 FQNEAQ. This CDR3 has 14 amino acids. CDR3 coding DNA: TGTGCCAGCACTTTGGGGCAGCAAAATCAGCCCCAGCATTTT. It codes for CASTLGQQNQPQHF.

The V and J genes are TRBV2 and TRBJ2-3; D gene uncertain. This CDR3 is 12 amino acids long. V was shortened by 4 bases and J by 3 bases, with 5 bases between the two germline ends. Per the germline V gene, CDR1 is SNHLY and CDR2 is FYNNEI. In DNA form, the CDR3 reads TGTGCCAGCAGTGTAGTGACAGATACGCAGTATTTT. This codes for CASSVVTDTQYF.

The V gene is TRBV6-1, the J gene TRBJ2-7; the D is unclear. Germline V lookup: CDR1 MNHNS, CDR2 SASEGT. The CDR3 has 11 residues. Trimming removed 4 bases at V and 3 bases at J, with 4 bases between. DNA for the CDR3: TGTGCCAGCAGTGGTCACTACGAGCAGTACTTC. Translation gives CASSGHYEQYF.

This clone was detected only a few times. The rearrangement uses TRBV5-8 and TRBJ2-1; 10 bases fit TRBD2. CDR1 is SGHTS and CDR2 is YDEGEE in the germline V gene. The CDR3 is made up of 14 amino acids. V dropped 4 bases and J dropped 10; count of bases not matched to a gene: 8. This chain's CDR3 is CASSPGVAGGEQFF. The CDR3 DNA is TGTGCCAGCAGCCCCGGGGTAGCGGGAGGCGAGCAGTTCTTC.

This chain links TRBV6-5 with TRBJ2-3; 8 bases agree with TRBD1. Trimming removed 6 bases from V and 1 base from J; junction bases left unmatched: 3. Looked up from germline, CDR1 is MNHEY and CDR2 is SVGAGI. This CDR3 is 14 amino acids long. The DNA for the CDR3 is TGTGCCAGCAGGGCGGGACAGGGCACAGATACGCAGTATTTT. Its protein is CASRAGQGTDTQYF.

This chain links TRBV4-2 with TRBJ2-3; a possible D gene is TRBD2 (5 bases). Germline V gene sequence: CDR1 LGHNA, CDR2 YNFKEQ. Trimming cost V 4 bases and J 6 bases, with 14 bases left between them. This CDR3 region has 14 residues. CDR3 residues: CASSPGYSTDTQYF. For the CDR3, the DNA is TGTGCCAGCAGCCCGGGATACTCGACGGATACGCAGTATTTT.

This chain links TRBV2 with TRBJ1-1; perhaps TRBD1 as D (5 bases). V was pared by 4 bases and J by 10 bases, with 13 bases between. The CDR3 is 12 amino acids. Germline CDR1 reads SNHLY; CDR2 reads FYNNEI. CDR3 in amino acids: CASSGDGGGAFF. Here the CDR3 DNA reads TGTGCCAGCAGTGGGGACGGGGGAGGAGCTTTCTTT. The whole variable domain, filled in from reference TRBV2 and TRBJ1-1, reads EPEVTQTPSHQVTQMGQEVILRCVPISNHLYFYWYRQILGQKVEFLVSFYNNEISEKSEIFDDQFSVERPDGSNFTLKIRSTKLEDSAMYFCASSGDGGGAFFGQGTRLTVV.

The chain combines TRBV12-5 with TRBJ1-6, with 8 positions matching TRBD1. This CDR3 is 16 amino acids long. Germline CDR1 and CDR2: LGHNT and FRNRAP. The J segment lost 0 bases and the V segment lost 4 bases, leaving 2 bases of the junction unmatched. The CDR3, as DNA: TGTGCTAGTGGTTCTGGACAGGGCTCCTATAATTCACCCCTCCACTTT. Translated: CASGSGQGSYNSPLHF.

The genes are TRBV6-1 and TRBJ2-3, with D possibly matching TRBD1 (5 bases). The V and J ends lost 7 bases and 6 bases respectively, with 20 bases between them. The CDR3 totals 15 residues. CDR1 is MNHNS and CDR2 is SASEGT in the germline V gene. Here the CDR3 DNA reads TGTGCCAGCACCCGCGACAGCTTTAGGTCGGATACGCAGTATTTT. Amino acids: CASTRDSFRSDTQYF.

The sample holds a few counts of this clone. The chain joins TRBV7-2 to TRBJ2-3, with 11 bases that match TRBD2. Germline CDR1 is SGHTA and CDR2 is FQGNSA. The J segment lost 7 bases and the V segment lost 2 bases, leaving 11 bases of the junction unmatched. This CDR3 contains 17 residues. The CDR3 sequence is CASSLQASSGRQNTQYF. The CDR3 DNA is TGTGCCAGCAGCTTACAGGCCTCTAGCGGGAGGCAGAATACGCAGTATTTT.

There are a few counts of this clone. The chain joins TRBV9 to TRBJ2-5; 7 bases are shared with TRBD2. The length of the CDR3 is 15 residues. Trimming cost V 4 bases and J 8 bases; bases outside gene matches: 14. The germline V gene encodes CDR1 SGDLS and CDR2 YYNGEE. CDR3 DNA: TGTGCCAGCAGCTCAAGCGGGGAGATAGAGTCCACCCAGTACTTC. Protein product: CASSSSGEIESTQYF.

This clone came up many times. J is TRBJ2-3 and V is TRBV7-9; TRBD1 is a possible D gene (5 bases). Trimming pared 6 bases from V and 2 bases from J, leaving 18 bases between. The CDR3 loop spans 16 amino acids. Germline V gives CDR1 SEHNR, CDR2 FQNEAQ (reference sequence). In DNA form, the CDR3 reads TGTGCCAGCAGTACAATTCAGGGTGGGGCCACAGATACGCAGTATTTT. Residues: CASSTIQGGATDTQYF. Complete variable domain (other parts from reference TRBV7-9 and TRBJ2-3): DTGVSQNPRHKITKRGQNVTFRCDPISEHNRLYWYRQTLGQGPEFLTYFQNEAQLEKSRLLSDRFSAERPKGSFSTLEIQRTEQGDSAMYLCASSTIQGGATDTQYFGPGTRLTVL.

The chain joins TRBV4-2 to TRBJ2-7; TRBD1 aligns across 11 bases. The V gene's germline CDR1 is LGHNA and CDR2 YNFKEQ. V lost 1 base, J lost 5 bases, and 4 bases stayed unmatched. The CDR3 totals 15 residues. The CDR3 is CASSQGTGQGDEQYF. As DNA, the CDR3 is TGTGCCAGCAGCCAAGGGACGGGACAGGGGGACGAGCAGTACTTC.

This chain uses TRBV7-9 with TRBJ2-5; D might be TRBD1 (6 bases). The CDR3 extends over 15 amino acids. V dropped 4 bases and J dropped 5 bases, with 17 bases sitting between them. CDR1 and CDR2 (germline): SEHNR, FQNEAQ (reference sequence). DNA for the CDR3: TGTGCCAGCAGCTCTACCCCGGGACAAGGGGAGACCCAGTACTTC. Its translation is CASSSTPGQGETQYF.

The V and J genes are TRBV18 and TRBJ2-7, with D perhaps TRBD2 (5 bases). Looked up from germline, CDR1 is KGHSH and CDR2 is LQKENI. This CDR3 has 14 amino acids. V lost 2 bases and J 1 base, leaving 9 bases between the germline ends. CDR3 in amino acids: CASSPEGQSYEQYF. Written as DNA, the CDR3 is TGTGCCAGCTCACCAGAGGGCCAGTCCTACGAGCAGTACTTC.

The genes are TRBV4-2 and TRBJ1-2, with D uncertain. Between the trimmed V and J ends, which lost 1 base and 0 bases, there was a span of 9 bases. The CDR3 spans 15 residues. Germline lookup yields CDR1 LGHNA and CDR2 YNFKEQ. CDR3 nucleotide sequence: TGTGCCAGCAGCCAAGTTTACGGGTCTAACTATGGCTACACCTTC. Its translation is CASSQVYGSNYGYTF.

The table lists this clone with many counts. DNA of the CDR3: TGTGCCAGCAGCTCACAGGGAGATACGCAGTATTTT. It yields the protein CASSSQGDTQYF. This sequence joins TRBV7-6 and TRBJ2-3, with D possibly being TRBD1 (6 bases). The CDR3 loop spans 12 amino acids. Germline CDR1 SGHVS, CDR2 FNYEAQ. V was trimmed by 4 bases and J by 5 bases, leaving 7 bases between them.

This clone turned up a few times. This chain connects TRBV5-1 to TRBJ2-5; 9 bases map to TRBD2. Germline loops: CDR1 SGHRS, CDR2 YFSETQ. V lost 3 bases and J lost 3; bases outside the gene matches: 9. The CDR3 extends over 16 amino acids. CDR3 DNA: TGCGCCAGCAGCTCGGGCCCGGGACTAGCAGAAGAGACCCAGTACTTC. Its protein is CASSSGPGLAEETQYF. The variable domain in full, with the rest retrieved from reference TRBV5-1 and TRBJ2-5, is KAGVTQTPRYLIKTRGQQVTLSCSPISGHRSVSWYQQTPGQGLQFLFEYFSETQRNKGNFPGRFSGRQFSNSRSEMNVSTLELGDSALYLCASSSGPGLAEETQYFGPGTRLLVL.